What follows is one T cell receptor (beta chain) and its context. The data derive from a study of blood T cell repertoires in COVID-19. As for the study in general: Sites in the United States, Italy and Spain provided acute and convalescent COVID-19 samples. From T cells, B-cell-depleted T cells, or PBMCs came the material, which was cDNA or gDNA.

Authors' methods: Estimation of nucleated cell counts relied on the amplification of reference gene primers. TCRdb's table, derived via immunoSEQ multiplex PCR, lists solely in-frame clones and lacks some. Clonal size and the V and J genes are those of that table, whereas D and trimming came from the DNA. The sample includes 75,000 to 100,000 clones, roughly 88% of them seen just once. With 0 bases clipped from V and 6 bases from J, the junction kept 6 bases outside the gene matches. The CDR3 totals 16 residues. Germline values: CDR1 MNHNY, CDR2 SVGAGI (reference sequence). Input material: peripheral blood. This sequence originates from a man aged 70 or older with acute or convalescent COVID-19. This sequence joins TRBV6-6 and TRBJ1-2; 11 nucleotides match TRBD1. DNA for the CDR3: TGTGCCAGCAGTTACTCGGCTGGGACAGGGGGGGATGGCTACACCTTC. Amino acid sequence: CASSYSAGTGGDGYTF.